This T cell receptor (beta chain) was identified during a study of T-cell reconstitution after alpha-beta-depleted transplantation in children. Study-level points and caveats: Day-60 TCRbeta diversity that was high in some patients was derived from surviving recipient T cells and thymic progenitors. About two months after transplant, alpha-beta T cells reportedly came from several hundred expanded graft clones.

The CDR3 extends over 16 amino acids. CDR1 and CDR2 (germline): SGHRS, YFSETQ. Many counts were recorded for this clonotype. Its antigen is unidentified. One end of the junction does not line up with germline, which may come from a read error. Molecular barcoding with unique molecular identifiers was used for the TCRbeta library. A single record per CDR3 protein comes from TCRdb applying MiXCR to the PCR reads. The top ten clones hold roughly 27% of a sample with hundreds of thousands of distinct CDR3 sequences, under 13% of them seen once. The chain employs TRBV5-1 and TRBJ2-1; D possibly corresponds to TRBD2 (8 bases). The material sequenced was PBMCs, taken before TCRalphabeta/CD19-depleted stem cell transplant. The source is a child younger than two with acute myeloid leukemia, due to receive a stem cell transplant. CDR3 nucleotide sequence: TGCGCCAGCAGCTTTAATCCGGGAGGGGGCTACGATGAGCAGTTCTTC. It encodes CASSFNPGGGYDEQFF.